This passage covers 24 T cell receptor beta chains from one sample sequenced in a study of neurological immune-mediated disorders. TCRdb processed the 5' RACE reads anew with MiXCR; each CDR3 protein has one entry. Counted here are about 120,000 distinct CDR3 sequences, more than 2.5% occurring once; the ten biggest clones make up 1% to 1.5%. Sequencing input: PBMCs. The source is a woman aged 25 to 39 with multiple sclerosis.

This clonotype was observed at least ten times. This chain joins TRBV24-1 and TRBJ2-1; TRBD2 matches 10 bases. CDR3 length: 14 residues. V was pared by 6 bases and J by 8 bases, with 6 bases of the junction left unmatched. Germline assignment: CDR1 KGHDR and CDR2 SFDVKD. The CDR3 DNA sequence: TGTGCCACCAGTTCTAGCGGGAGTGTCGATGAGCAGTTCTTC. It is translated as CATSSSGSVDEQFF.

This clonotype was detected ten times or more. The J gene is TRBJ1-3, the V gene TRBV12-3 or TRBV12-4; D uncertain. The CDR3 has 15 amino acids. V gave up 6 bases and J gave up 0 bases, with 12 bases separating them. The CDR3 loop is CASRPDSSSGNTIYF. The CDR3, as DNA: TGTGCCAGCAGGCCAGATTCCAGCTCTGGAAACACCATATATTTT.

This clonotype was seen more than once but under ten times. V and J are TRBV5-1 and TRBJ2-7; 12 positions match TRBD2. Germline V gene data show CDR1 as SGHRS and CDR2 as YFSETQ. The CDR3 has 15 residues. V gave up 0 bases and J gave up 3 bases; unmatched junction bases: 1. The CDR3 is CASSLGTSGNYEQYF. CDR3 nucleotide sequence: TGCGCCAGCAGCTTGGGGACTAGCGGGAACTACGAGCAGTACTTC.

This clonotype was observed many times. The chain couples TRBV6-5 to TRBJ2-1; a possible D gene is TRBD1 (6 bases). The germline CDR1 and CDR2 sequences are MNHEY and SVGAGI. Deletions cut 2 bases from V and 0 bases from J, with 8 bases between. The CDR3 consists of 15 residues. CDR3 region: CASSYQGGSYNEQFF. CDR3 in DNA: TGTGCCAGCAGTTACCAAGGGGGCTCCTACAATGAGCAGTTCTTC.

This clonotype was seen ten or more times. This chain links TRBV3-1 with TRBJ2-5, with 9 nucleotides matching TRBD2. This CDR3 is 14 amino acids long. Trimming cost V 9 bases and J 5 bases; bases outside gene matches: 10. Germline CDR1 LGHDT, CDR2 YNNKEL (reference sequence). The CDR3 region has the DNA TGTGCCAGTACCCTAGCGGGGTATGTCGAGACCCAGTACTTC. Its translation: CASTLAGYVETQYF.

Ten or more counts support this clonotype. The chain carries TRBV20-1 and TRBJ2-7; tentative D call: TRBD1 (6 bases). The CDR3 is made up of 14 amino acids. With 5 bases removed from V and 7 bases from J, the gap between germline ends came to 21 bases. Per germline, CDR1 DFQATT and CDR2 SNEGSKA (reference sequence). CDR3 in DNA: TGCAGTGCTGGGGGTCAGGGGCTCCTACGAGAGCAGTACTTC. It yields the protein CSAGGQGLLREQYF.

This clonotype has at least ten counts. The chain has TRBV20-1 and TRBJ1-5; possibly TRBD1 for D (5 bases). This CDR3 region has 13 residues. Per the germline V gene, CDR1 is DFQATT and CDR2 is SNEGSKA (reference sequence). V lost 3 bases, J lost 5 bases, and 11 bases lay in between. The CDR3 DNA is TGCAGTGCTAGTAGCGGAGGGGATCAGCCCCAGCATTTT. Translation: CSASSGGDQPQHF.

This clonotype has a count of ten or more. The rearrangement uses TRBV12-3 or TRBV12-4 and TRBJ1-1; D perhaps matches TRBD1 (5 bases). The CDR3 has 13 residues. V lost 5 bases to trimming and J lost 5 bases, with 12 bases between them. In DNA form, the CDR3 reads TGTGCCAGCAGTCCCCGGGGGAGTACTGAAGCTTTCTTT. This sequence encodes CASSPRGSTEAFF.

This clonotype was recorded at least ten times. This rearrangement joins TRBV11-3 to TRBJ2-5, with 7 bases aligning to TRBD1. From germline, CDR1 is SGHNT and CDR2 YENEEA. V was pared by 5 bases and J by 5 bases, with 11 bases of the junction left unmatched. The CDR3 length is 15 residues. In DNA form, the CDR3 reads TGTGCCAGCAGCCTACGGGACAGTGGATGGGAGACCCAGTACTTC. This sequence encodes CASSLRDSGWETQYF.

In its sample, this clonotype was seen a few times. The chain uses TRBV9 and TRBJ1-1, with TRBD1 identical over 10 bases. This CDR3 comprises 13 residues. V lost 3 bases, J lost 7 bases, and 3 bases stayed unmatched. Germline assignment: CDR1 SGDLS and CDR2 YYNGEE. The CDR3 spells CASSAGQGNEAFF. As DNA, the CDR3 is TGTGCCAGCAGCGCGGGACAGGGGAATGAAGCTTTCTTT.

The sample holds many counts of this clonotype. V usage is TRBV5-1 and J usage is TRBJ1-2; D is undetermined. Trimming stripped 4 bases from V and 4 bases from J, with 11 bases between. CDR3 length: 13 amino acids. In germline, CDR1 is SGHRS, CDR2 YFSETQ. As DNA, the CDR3 is TGCGCCAGCAGCGCCGGGGAACCCTATGGCTACACCTTC. Translation gives CASSAGEPYGYTF.

In this sample, this clonotype turned up many times. The chain recombines TRBV9 with TRBJ2-5, with a weak D call TRBD2 (6 bases). Germline loops: CDR1 SGDLS, CDR2 YYNGEE. V shed 1 base and J shed 5 bases, with 18 bases lying between them. This CDR3 is 16 amino acids long. DNA for the CDR3: TGTGCCAGCAGCGTATCGGCGGGGCCCCCCCTGGAGACCCAGTACTTC. It yields the protein CASSVSAGPPLETQYF. The complete variable domain, with remaining parts taken from reference TRBV9 and TRBJ2-5, reads DSGVTQTPKHLITATGQRVTLRCSPRSGDLSVYWYQQSLDQGLQFLIQYYNGEERAKGNILERFSAQQFPDLHSELNLSSLELGDSALYFCASSVSAGPPLETQYFGPGTRLLVL.

This clonotype was recorded many times. The chain has TRBV10-1 and TRBJ2-5; perhaps TRBD2 as D (6 bases). This CDR3 has 14 amino acids. Germline V gene sequence: CDR1 WNHNN, CDR2 SYGVQD (reference sequence). Trimming took 3 bases from V and 4 from J, leaving 12 bases between them. CDR3 DNA: TGCGCCAGCAGTGACAGGATTAGCGGAGAGACCCAGTACTTC. Translation gives CASSDRISGETQYF.

In regard to this clonotype: Being one base from a much bigger clone, this may be a read error. The conserved final phenylalanine or tryptophan is absent from the CDR3, which likely points to a read error. The chain employs TRBV7-9 and TRBJ1-5; TRBD1 is a possible D gene (6 bases). V was cut by 5 bases and J by 3 bases, with 11 bases left in between. CDR3 length equals 14 residues. Germline V gene data show CDR1 as SEHNR and CDR2 as FQNEAQ (reference sequence). The CDR3 spells CASSRTENNQPQHI. The CDR3, as DNA: TGTGCCAGCAGCCGGACAGAAAACAATCAGCCCCAGCATATT.

This clonotype was recorded many times. V is TRBV6-6 and J is TRBJ2-7, with D perhaps matching TRBD1 (6 bases). V lost 10 bases and J 4 bases, leaving 17 bases between the germline ends. The CDR3 is made up of 13 amino acids. CDR1 MNHNY and CDR2 SVGAGI come from the germline V gene (reference sequence). In DNA, the CDR3 is TGTGCCACAGAAAACAGGGACCTATACGAGCAGTACTTC. Translation gives CATENRDLYEQYF.

This clonotype was detected ten times or more. V usage is TRBV6-2 or TRBV6-3 and J usage is TRBJ2-2; no definite D call. Germline V gene sequence: CDR1 MNHEY, CDR2 SVGEGT. The CDR3 sequence is 11 residues long. The V end was cut by 6 bases, the J end by 7 bases, with 6 bases between. The CDR3 DNA sequence: TGTGCCAGCAGGGACGGCGGGGAGCTGTTTTTT. Its translation: CASRDGGELFF.

This clonotype has a count of ten or more. This chain uses TRBV7-2 with TRBJ2-1; D gene ambiguous. CDR1 is SGHTA, CDR2 FQGNSA, per germline. V lost 1 base, J lost 8 bases, and 12 bases lay in between. This CDR3 region has 14 residues. The CDR3 is CASSLVVGWDEQFF. The DNA of the CDR3 is TGTGCCAGCAGCTTAGTCGTGGGGTGGGATGAGCAGTTCTTC.

This clonotype has ten or more counts. The rearrangement joins TRBV2 to TRBJ2-1; the match to TRBD1 covers 9 bases. V gave up 6 bases and J gave up 10 bases; unmatched junction bases: 13. The CDR3 covers 15 residues. Per germline, CDR1 SNHLY and CDR2 FYNNEI. DNA for the CDR3: TGTGCCAGCAGGGACCTTTGGGGACAGGGAGGGGAGCAGTTCTTC. Its protein product is CASRDLWGQGGEQFF. The full variable domain, rest sourced from reference TRBV2 and TRBJ2-1, is EPEVTQTPSHQVTQMGQEVILRCVPISNHLYFYWYRQILGQKVEFLVSFYNNEISEKSEIFDDQFSVERPDGSNFTLKIRSTKLEDSAMYFCASRDLWGQGGEQFFGPGTRLTVL.

This clonotype has ten or more counts. The chain links TRBV29-1 to TRBJ1-2, with TRBD1 matching 7 bases. The CDR3 covers 12 residues. The V and J ends lost 0 bases and 8 bases, in that order; junction bases with no gene match: 3. Germline V gives CDR1 SQVTM, CDR2 ANQGSEA. Written as DNA, the CDR3 is TGCAGCGTTGAAGAAGGGGGCAAGGGCTACACCTTC. Its translation: CSVEEGGKGYTF.

In its sample, this clonotype was seen many times. This chain joins TRBV6-5 and TRBJ2-1; 15 bases align to TRBD2. CDR1 is MNHEY and CDR2 is SVGAGI in the germline V gene. Trimming took 5 bases from V and 4 from J; bases not matched to a gene: 15. The CDR3 is 20 residues long. The DNA for the CDR3 is TGTGCCAGCAGTCCTACTCCAGGGGGACTAGCGGGAGGCCAGTACAATGAGCAGTTCTTC. Translation: CASSPTPGGLAGGQYNEQFF.

In this sample, this clonotype turned up many times. The genes are TRBV5-1 and TRBJ2-6; 8 bases match TRBD1. This CDR3 is 20 amino acids long. The ends lost 3 bases at V and 1 base at J; junction bases unmatched: 15. Germline V lookup: CDR1 SGHRS, CDR2 YFSETQ. CDR3 DNA: TGCGCCAGCAGCTCTACCCGGGGGACAGGACTTTTTTCTGGGGCCAACGTCCTGACTTTC. It yields the protein CASSSTRGTGLFSGANVLTF. Complete variable domain (other parts from reference TRBV5-1 and TRBJ2-6): KAGVTQTPRYLIKTRGQQVTLSCSPISGHRSVSWYQQTPGQGLQFLFEYFSETQRNKGNFPGRFSGRQFSNSRSEMNVSTLELGDSALYLCASSSTRGTGLFSGANVLTFGAGSRLTVL.

The table lists this clonotype with a few counts. In nucleotides, the CDR3 is TGTGCCAGCAGCTTGGTTCGCTCTGGGGCCAACGTCCTGACTTTC. Protein sequence: CASSLVRSGANVLTF. The rearrangement links TRBV5-6 to TRBJ2-6; D gene unclear. This CDR3 has 15 amino acids. Germline V lookup: CDR1 SGHDT, CDR2 YYEEEE. V was cut by 0 bases and J by 0 bases, with 4 bases left in between.

This chain links TRBV9 with TRBJ2-3; the match to TRBD2 covers 7 bases. With 4 bases clipped from V and 9 bases from J, the junction kept 8 bases outside the gene matches. Germline values: CDR1 SGDLS, CDR2 YYNGEE. This CDR3 has 13 residues. In DNA form, the CDR3 reads TGTGCCAGCAGCCCCAACTCCGGGGGGACGCAGTATTTT. It yields the protein CASSPNSGGTQYF.

This clonotype was picked up many times. V is TRBV9 and J is TRBJ1-3; 7 bases map to TRBD1. The germline CDR1 and CDR2 sequences are SGDLS and YYNGEE. The CDR3 consists of 14 residues. V shed 1 base and J 3 bases; nucleotides not matched to a gene: 1. The CDR3: CASSVHRGGNTIYF. The CDR3 DNA sequence: TGTGCCAGCAGCGTACACAGGGGTGGAAACACCATATATTTT.